This TCR beta chain was identified during a study of blood T cell repertoires in COVID-19. Authors' analysis steps: Amplification with reference gene primers provided the estimates of nucleated cell counts. Profiled with immunoSEQ multiplex PCR; TCRdb holds only in-frame clones, not every one. V and J calls and clone size are given by that table; D and trimming were obtained from the DNA. Of roughly 240,000 clones in the sample, 84% are singletons; the top ten hold approximately 2%. The source is a man in his forties who had recovered from COVID-19. Specimen: peripheral blood.

CDR3 region: CASSSRERNYGYTF. The CDR3 DNA sequence: TGTGCCAGCAGCTCCAGGGAAAGGAACTATGGCTACACCTTC. The chain carries TRBV5-6 and TRBJ1-2, with a weak D call TRBD1 (5 bases). The V gene's germline CDR1 is SGHDT and CDR2 YYEEEE. CDR3 size: 14 residues. V was trimmed by 3 bases and J by 2 bases, leaving 11 bases between them.